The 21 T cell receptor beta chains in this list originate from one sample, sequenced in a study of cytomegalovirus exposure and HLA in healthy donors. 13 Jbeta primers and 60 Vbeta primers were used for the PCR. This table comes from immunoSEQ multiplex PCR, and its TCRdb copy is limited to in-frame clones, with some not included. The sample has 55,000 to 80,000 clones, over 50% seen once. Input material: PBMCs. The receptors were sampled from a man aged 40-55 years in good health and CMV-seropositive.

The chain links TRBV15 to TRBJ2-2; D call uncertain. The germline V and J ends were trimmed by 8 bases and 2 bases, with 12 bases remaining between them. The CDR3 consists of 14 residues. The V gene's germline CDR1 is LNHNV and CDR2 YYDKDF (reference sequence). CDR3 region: CATEFNRNTGELFF. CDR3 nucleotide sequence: TGTGCCACCGAATTCAACAGAAACACCGGGGAGCTGTTTTTT.

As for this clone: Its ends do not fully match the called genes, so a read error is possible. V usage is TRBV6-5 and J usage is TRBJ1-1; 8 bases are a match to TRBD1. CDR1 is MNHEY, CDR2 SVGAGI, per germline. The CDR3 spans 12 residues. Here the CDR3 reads CATRQGNAEAFF. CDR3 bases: TGTGCCACCCGACAGGGGAACGCTGAAGCTTTCTTT.

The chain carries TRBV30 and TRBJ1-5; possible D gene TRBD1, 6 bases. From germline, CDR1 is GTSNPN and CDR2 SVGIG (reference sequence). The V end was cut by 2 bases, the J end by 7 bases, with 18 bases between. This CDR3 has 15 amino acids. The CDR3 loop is CAWSHPTGIWQPQHF. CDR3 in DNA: TGTGCCTGGAGTCACCCGACAGGAATTTGGCAGCCCCAGCATTTT.

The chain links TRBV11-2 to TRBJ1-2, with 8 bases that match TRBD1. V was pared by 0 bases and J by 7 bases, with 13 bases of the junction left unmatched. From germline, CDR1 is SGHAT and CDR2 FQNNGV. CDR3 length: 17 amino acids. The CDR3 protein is CASSLDFSAGGAGGYTF. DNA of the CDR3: TGTGCCAGCAGCTTAGATTTCTCTGCAGGGGGCGCGGGTGGCTACACCTTC.

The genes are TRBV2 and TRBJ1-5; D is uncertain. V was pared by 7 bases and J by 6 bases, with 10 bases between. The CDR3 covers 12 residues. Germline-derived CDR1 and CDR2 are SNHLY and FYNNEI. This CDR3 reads CASNRFGQPQHF. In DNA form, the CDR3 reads TGTGCCAGCAACCGGTTCGGTCAGCCCCAGCATTTT.

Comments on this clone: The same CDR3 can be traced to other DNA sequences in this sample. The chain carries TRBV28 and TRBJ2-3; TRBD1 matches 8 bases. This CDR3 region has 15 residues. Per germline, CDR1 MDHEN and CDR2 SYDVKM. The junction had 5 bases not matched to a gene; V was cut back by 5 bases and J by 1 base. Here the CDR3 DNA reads TGTGCCAGCAGTCCCAGGGGGCTCGGCACAGATACGCAGTATTTT. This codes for CASSPRGLGTDTQYF.

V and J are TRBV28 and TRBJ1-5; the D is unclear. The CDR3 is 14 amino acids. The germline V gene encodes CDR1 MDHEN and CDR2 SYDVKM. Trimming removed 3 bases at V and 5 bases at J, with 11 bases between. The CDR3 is CASSLVEVHQPQHF. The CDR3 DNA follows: TGTGCCAGCAGTTTGGTGGAGGTCCATCAGCCCCAGCATTTT.

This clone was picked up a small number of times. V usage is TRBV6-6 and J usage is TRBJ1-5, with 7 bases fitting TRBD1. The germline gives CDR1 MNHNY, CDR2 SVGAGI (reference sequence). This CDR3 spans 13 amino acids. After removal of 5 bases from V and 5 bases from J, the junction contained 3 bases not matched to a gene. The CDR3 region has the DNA TGTGCCAGCAGTGCTACAGGGGATCAGCCCCAGCATTTT. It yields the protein CASSATGDQPQHF.

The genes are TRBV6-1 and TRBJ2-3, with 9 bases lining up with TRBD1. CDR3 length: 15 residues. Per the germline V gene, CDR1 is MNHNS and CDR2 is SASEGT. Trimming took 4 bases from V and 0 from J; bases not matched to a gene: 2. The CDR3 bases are TGTGCCAGCAGTGTAGGGACAGGGAGCACAGATACGCAGTATTTT. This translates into CASSVGTGSTDTQYF.

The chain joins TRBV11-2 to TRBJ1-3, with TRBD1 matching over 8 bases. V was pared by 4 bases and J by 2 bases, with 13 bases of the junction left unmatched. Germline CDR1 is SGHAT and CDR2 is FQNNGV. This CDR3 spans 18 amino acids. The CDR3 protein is CASSSPRGQGATGNTIYF. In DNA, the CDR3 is TGTGCCAGCAGCTCCCCTAGGGGGCAGGGGGCTACTGGAAACACCATATATTTT. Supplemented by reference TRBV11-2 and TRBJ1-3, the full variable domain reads EAGVAQSPRYKIIEKRQSVAFWCNPISGHATLYWYQQILGQGPKLLIQFQNNGVVDDSQLPKDRFSAERLKGVDSTLKIQPAKLEDSAVYLCASSSPRGQGATGNTIYFGEGSWLTVV.

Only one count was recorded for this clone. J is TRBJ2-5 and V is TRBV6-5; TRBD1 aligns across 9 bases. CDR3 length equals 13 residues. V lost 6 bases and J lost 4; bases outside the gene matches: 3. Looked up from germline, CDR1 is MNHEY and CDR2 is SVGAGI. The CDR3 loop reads CASRQGAGETQYF. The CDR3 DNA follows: TGTGCCAGCAGACAGGGGGCAGGAGAGACCCAGTACTTC.

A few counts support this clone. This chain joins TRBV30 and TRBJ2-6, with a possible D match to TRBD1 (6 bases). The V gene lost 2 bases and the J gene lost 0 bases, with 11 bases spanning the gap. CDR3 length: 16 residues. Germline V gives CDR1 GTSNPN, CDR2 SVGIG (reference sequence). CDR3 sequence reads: CAWSPPGVSGANVLTF. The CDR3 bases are TGTGCCTGGAGTCCCCCAGGGGTCTCTGGGGCCAACGTCCTGACTTTC. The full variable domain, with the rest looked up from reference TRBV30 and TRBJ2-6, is SQTIHQWPATLVQPVGSPLSLECTVEGTSNPNLYWYRQAAGRGLQLLFYSVGIGQISSEVPQNLSASRPQDRQFILSSKKLLLSDSGFYLCAWSPPGVSGANVLTFGAGSRLTVL.

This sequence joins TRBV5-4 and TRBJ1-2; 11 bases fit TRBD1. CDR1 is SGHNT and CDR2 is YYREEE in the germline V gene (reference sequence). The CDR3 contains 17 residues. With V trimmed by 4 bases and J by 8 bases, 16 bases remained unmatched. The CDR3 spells CASSVFRDRGSGGGYTF. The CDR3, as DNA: TGTGCCAGCAGCGTCTTCCGGGACAGGGGGTCTGGAGGCGGCTACACCTTC.

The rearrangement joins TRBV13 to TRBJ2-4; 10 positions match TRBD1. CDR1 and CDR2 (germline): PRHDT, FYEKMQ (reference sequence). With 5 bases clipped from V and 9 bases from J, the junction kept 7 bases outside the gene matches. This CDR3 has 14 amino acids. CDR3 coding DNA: TGTGCCAGCAGCCACGGGGACAGGGGAAGCATTCAGTACTTC. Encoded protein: CASSHGDRGSIQYF.

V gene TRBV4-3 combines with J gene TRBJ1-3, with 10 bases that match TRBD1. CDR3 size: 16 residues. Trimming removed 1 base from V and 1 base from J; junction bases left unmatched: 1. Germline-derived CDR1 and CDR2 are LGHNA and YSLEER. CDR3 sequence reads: CASSQGTGGSGNTIYF. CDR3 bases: TGCGCCAGCAGCCAAGGGACAGGGGGGTCTGGAAACACCATATATTTT.

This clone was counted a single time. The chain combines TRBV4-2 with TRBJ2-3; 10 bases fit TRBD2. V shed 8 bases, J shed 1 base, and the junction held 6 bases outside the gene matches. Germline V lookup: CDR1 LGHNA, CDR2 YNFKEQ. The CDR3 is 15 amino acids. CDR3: CASRPSGGRTDTQYF. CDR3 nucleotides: TGTGCCAGCCGACCTAGCGGGGGACGCACAGATACGCAGTATTTT.

CDR3 nucleotides: TGCAGCGTTGGAACGGGTTACAATGAGCAGTTCTTC. Translating it yields CSVGTGYNEQFF. The rearrangement joins TRBV29-1 to TRBJ2-1; D is ambiguous. Germline CDR1 reads SQVTM; CDR2 reads ANQGSEA. This CDR3 is built from 12 residues. Trimming removed 4 bases at V and 4 bases at J, with 8 bases between.

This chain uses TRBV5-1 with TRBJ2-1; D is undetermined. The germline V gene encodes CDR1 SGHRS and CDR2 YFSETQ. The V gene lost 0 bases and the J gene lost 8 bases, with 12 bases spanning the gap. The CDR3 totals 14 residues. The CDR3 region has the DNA TGCGCCAGCAGCTTGGGTAGAAACTTTCATGAGCAGTTCTTC. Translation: CASSLGRNFHEQFF.

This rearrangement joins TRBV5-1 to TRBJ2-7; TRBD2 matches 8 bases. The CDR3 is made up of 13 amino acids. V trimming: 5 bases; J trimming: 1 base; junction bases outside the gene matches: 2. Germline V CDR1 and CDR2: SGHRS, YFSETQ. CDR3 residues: CASRAGGSYEQYF. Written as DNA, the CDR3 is TGCGCCAGCAGGGCGGGGGGTTCCTACGAGCAGTACTTC.

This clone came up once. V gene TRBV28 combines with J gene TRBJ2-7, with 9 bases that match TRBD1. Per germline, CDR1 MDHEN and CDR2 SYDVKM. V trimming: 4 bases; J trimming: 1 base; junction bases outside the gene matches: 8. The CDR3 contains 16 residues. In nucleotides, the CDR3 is TGTGCCAGCAGTTCACCAGGGGACAGGGCATCCTACGAGCAGTACTTC. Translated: CASSSPGDRASYEQYF. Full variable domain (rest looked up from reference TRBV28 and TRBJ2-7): DVKVTQSSRYLVKRTGEKVFLECVQDMDHENMFWYRQDPGLGLRLIYFSYDVKMKEKGDIPEGYSVSREKKERFSLILESASTNQTSMYLCASSSPGDRASYEQYFGPGTRLTVT.

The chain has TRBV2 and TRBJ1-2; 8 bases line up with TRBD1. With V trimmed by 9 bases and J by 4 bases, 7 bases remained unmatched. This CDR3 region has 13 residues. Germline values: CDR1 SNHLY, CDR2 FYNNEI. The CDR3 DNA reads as TGTGCCAGGGAAACAGGGGGAGGCTATGGCTACACCTTC. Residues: CARETGGGYGYTF.